These 31 T cell receptor beta chains originate from one sample sequenced in a study of metastatic and nonmetastatic thyroid tumors. No treatment had been given to any patient before thyroid surgery. TCRdb reanalyzed the PCR reads with MiXCR. This sample has approximately 38,000 clones, with about 32% found just once. Specimen: tumor tissue. The receptors were sampled from a female donor with papillary thyroid cancer or a benign thyroid nodule (not recorded which). Some clones in this sample may be carry-over from other donors' samples.

This clone is termed large. J is TRBJ2-7 and V is TRBV20-1, with 10 bases fitting TRBD1. V shed 8 bases and J 1 base; nucleotides not matched to a gene: 11. Looked up from germline, CDR1 is DFQATT and CDR2 is SNEGSKA (reference sequence). The CDR3 runs 15 residues. The CDR3 loop is CSFPRDRGPSYEQYF. As DNA, the CDR3 is TGCAGTTTTCCCCGGGACAGGGGACCGTCCTACGAGCAGTACTTC.

The rearrangement joins TRBV6-1 to TRBJ2-5, with D possibly matching TRBD2 (7 bases). This CDR3 is built from 13 residues. Germline CDR1 and CDR2: MNHNS and SASEGT. V was pared by 5 bases and J by 9 bases, with 16 bases between. In nucleotides, the CDR3 is TGTGCCAGCAGTTCGGGGGGCGGTCAGCCCCAGTACTTC. It codes for CASSSGGGQPQYF.

This clone appeared a few times. The CDR3 coding sequence is TGTGCCAGCAGCCAAGACCCAGCGGGGTCTAGCACAGATACGCAGTATTTT. Its protein product is CASSQDPAGSSTDTQYF. The chain employs TRBV14 and TRBJ2-3; TRBD2 matches at 7 bases. Germline CDR1 is SGHDN and CDR2 is FVKESK. CDR3 length: 17 residues. Losses at the gene ends were 0 bases for V and 0 bases for J; bases not matched to a gene: 6.

This clone was picked up a small number of times. The V call is TRBV6-1, the J call TRBJ2-3; no clear D gene. The CDR3 extends over 15 amino acids. V lost 6 bases, J lost 0 bases, and 13 bases lay in between. Germline CDR1 MNHNS, CDR2 SASEGT. The CDR3 DNA follows: TGTGCCAGCAGCGACGACTTCGACAGCACAGATACGCAGTATTTT. This gives the protein CASSDDFDSTDTQYF.

This clone has just a few counts. The V call is TRBV19, the J call TRBJ1-1, with TRBD1 as a possible D gene (6 bases). Germline CDR1 reads LNHDA; CDR2 reads SQIVND (reference sequence). Trimming left V 3 bases short and J 2 bases short, with 13 bases between. The CDR3 is made up of 15 amino acids. DNA of the CDR3: TGTGCCAGTAGTATCCCGGGGGCGGGAAACACTGAAGCTTTCTTT. Amino acid sequence: CASSIPGAGNTEAFF.

In its sample, this clone was seen a few times. The chain couples TRBV6-4 to TRBJ1-5; 8 positions match TRBD1. This CDR3 comprises 15 residues. Germline CDR1 MRHNA, CDR2 SNTAGT. V dropped 2 bases and J dropped 5; count of bases not matched to a gene: 5. The CDR3 DNA follows: TGTGCCAGCAGTGACGGGACAGGAGGGGATCAGCCCCAGCATTTT. This gives the protein CASSDGTGGDQPQHF.

This clone occurred a few times. The chain combines TRBV7-9 with TRBJ1-6; 9 nucleotides align to TRBD1. The germline V gene encodes CDR1 SEHNR and CDR2 FQNEAQ (reference sequence). The CDR3 sequence is 14 residues long. The ends lost 3 bases at V and 10 bases at J; junction bases unmatched: 4. The CDR3 coding sequence is TGTGCCAGCAGCTTGGGACAGGGTTGGTCACCCCTCCACTTT. Amino acid sequence: CASSLGQGWSPLHF.

This clone was seen once. The genes are TRBV28 and TRBJ2-1, with D perhaps TRBD2 (6 bases). Germline CDR1 and CDR2: MDHEN and SYDVKM. The CDR3 consists of 13 residues. Trimming took off 8 bases at V and 7 bases at J, with 15 bases between the two ends. The DNA of the CDR3 is TGTGCCAGCGCGCGGGGCCGGGGAAATGAGCAGTTCTTC. This sequence encodes CASARGRGNEQFF.

The chain links TRBV5-1 to TRBJ1-3; D gene ambiguous. Trimming removed 7 bases at V and 0 bases at J, with 5 bases between. The germline CDR1 and CDR2 sequences are SGHRS and YFSETQ. This CDR3 has 12 amino acids. CDR3 region: CASSTSGNTIYF. The DNA for the CDR3 is TGCGCCAGCTCGACCTCTGGAAACACCATATATTTT.

This clone was picked up a small number of times. The genes are TRBV20-1 and TRBJ2-7, with TRBD2 matching over 8 bases. J was trimmed by 6 bases and V by 4 bases; bases with no gene match: 11. This CDR3 contains 14 residues. CDR1 and CDR2 from the germline V gene are DFQATT and SNEGSKA (reference sequence). The CDR3 DNA follows: TGCAGTGCTAAAAGCGGGAGCAGCTCGGGCGAGCAGTACTTC. As protein: CSAKSGSSSGEQYF.

The gene calls are TRBV20-1 and TRBJ1-6, with TRBD1 matching over 10 bases. In germline, CDR1 is DFQATT, CDR2 SNEGSKA (reference sequence). The V segment lost 2 bases and the J segment 9 bases; nucleotides outside the gene matches: 4. The CDR3 consists of 14 residues. The DNA for the CDR3 is TGCAGTGCTAGACAGACAGGGGGCCGTTCACCCCTCCACTTT. As protein: CSARQTGGRSPLHF.

This clone showed up just once. This chain joins TRBV9 and TRBJ2-3, with unresolved D. The V gene's germline CDR1 is SGDLS and CDR2 YYNGEE. Between the trimmed V and J ends, which lost 0 bases and 1 base, there was a span of 9 bases. The CDR3 has 15 residues. CDR3 amino acids: CASSVEGRGTDTQYF. As DNA, the CDR3 is TGTGCCAGCAGCGTAGAAGGCCGTGGCACAGATACGCAGTATTTT.

This clone was counted a few times. The CDR3 sequence is CASSFGDRDNEQFF. DNA of the CDR3: TGTGCCAGCAGTTTTGGGGACAGGGATAATGAGCAGTTCTTC. The chain uses TRBV28 and TRBJ2-1; 9 nucleotides match TRBD1. Germline assignment: CDR1 MDHEN and CDR2 SYDVKM. Germline trimming cut 3 bases from V and 7 bases from J; bases unmatched to any gene: 4. The CDR3 extends over 14 amino acids.

This clone showed up just a few times. The genes are TRBV7-6 and TRBJ1-3; TRBD1 might be the D (6 bases). The V end was cut by 3 bases, the J end by 3 bases, with 12 bases between. CDR1 is SGHVS and CDR2 is FNYEAQ in the germline V gene. The CDR3 length is 15 residues. CDR3: CASSLGGIVGNTIYF. The CDR3 nucleotides read TGTGCCAGCAGCTTGGGGGGCATAGTTGGAAACACCATATATTTT.

In this sample, this clone turned up many times. This chain connects TRBV2 to TRBJ2-7; TRBD2 agrees at 10 bases. V lost 5 bases and J lost 4; bases outside the gene matches: 5. The CDR3 loop spans 14 amino acids. Germline-derived CDR1 and CDR2 are SNHLY and FYNNEI. CDR3 coding DNA: TGTGCCAGCAGTCTAGCGGGGGCTACGTACGAGCAGTACTTC. Translation gives CASSLAGATYEQYF.

The V and J genes are TRBV5-1 and TRBJ2-1, with D uncertain. The CDR3 consists of 12 residues. Germline values: CDR1 SGHRS, CDR2 YFSETQ. The V end was cut by 0 bases, the J end by 8 bases, with 6 bases between. CDR3 sequence reads: CASSLEAYEQFF. Written as DNA, the CDR3 is TGCGCCAGCAGCTTGGAGGCATATGAGCAGTTCTTC.

The genes are TRBV9 and TRBJ1-6; D gene ambiguous. V was cut by 0 bases and J by 12 bases, with 25 bases left in between. The CDR3 is 18 amino acids. In germline, CDR1 is SGDLS, CDR2 YYNGEE. CDR3 region: CASSVAAEGYIGIGPLHF. Here the CDR3 DNA reads TGTGCCAGCAGCGTAGCCGCGGAGGGTTACATCGGAATTGGACCCCTCCACTTT.

The V call is TRBV12-3 or TRBV12-4, the J call TRBJ2-2; TRBD2 matches at 14 bases. Trimming cost V 3 bases and J 1 base; bases outside gene matches: 13. This CDR3 is 21 amino acids long. Here the CDR3 reads CASSFHPYRTSGGMNTGELFF. CDR3 DNA: TGTGCCAGCAGTTTCCATCCCTATCGGACTAGCGGGGGGATGAACACCGGGGAGCTGTTTTTT.

J is TRBJ2-3 and V is TRBV9; 9 nucleotides align to TRBD1. CDR1 SGDLS and CDR2 YYNGEE come from the germline V gene. The CDR3 extends over 15 amino acids. V dropped 3 bases and J dropped 6; count of bases not matched to a gene: 8. The CDR3 nucleotides are TGTGCCAGCAGCGCCAGGGACAGGGTATGGGATACGCAGTATTTT. Encoded protein: CASSARDRVWDTQYF.

V usage is TRBV4-3 and J usage is TRBJ2-2, with 8 bases that match TRBD2. J was trimmed by 5 bases and V by 0 bases; bases with no gene match: 2. This CDR3 contains 15 residues. CDR1 and CDR2 from the germline V gene are LGHNA and YSLEER. The CDR3 DNA is TGCGCCAGCAGCCAAGATCCTAGCGGGACCGGGGAGCTGTTTTTT. Encoded protein: CASSQDPSGTGELFF.

This clone was picked up a small number of times. The rearrangement links TRBV6-2 or TRBV6-3 to TRBJ1-1; 9 bases are a match to TRBD1. Trimming cost V 6 bases and J 6 bases; bases outside gene matches: 14. The CDR3 spans 16 residues. Germline CDR1 is MNHEY and CDR2 is SVGEGT. The CDR3 DNA reads as TGTGCCAGCAGCCTCACAGGGGGCGTTTTATTCTCTGAAGCTTTCTTT. Translating it yields CASSLTGGVLFSEAFF.

This clone has a single count. The rearrangement uses TRBV11-1 and TRBJ2-7, with 7 bases aligning to TRBD1. CDR1 and CDR2 (germline): SGHAT, FQDESV (reference sequence). The CDR3 has 16 residues. Trimming removed 2 bases from V and 1 base from J; junction bases left unmatched: 8. The CDR3 spells CASSLKGTASSYEQYF. CDR3 DNA: TGTGCCAGCAGCTTAAAAGGGACAGCCTCATCCTACGAGCAGTACTTC. Looking up the rest from reference TRBV11-1 and TRBJ2-7 gives the full variable domain: EAEVAQSPRYKITEKSQAVAFWCDPISGHATLYWYRQILGQGPELLVQFQDESVVDDSQLPKDRFSAERLKGVDSTLKIQPAELGDSAMYLCASSLKGTASSYEQYFGPGTRLTVT.

For the CDR3, the DNA is TGTGCCAACTCGGGACTAGCGGGCGTCGAAGAGCAGTTCTTC. Residues: CANSGLAGVEEQFF. The chain has TRBV2 and TRBJ2-1, with 12 bases aligning to TRBD2. V shed 10 bases and J 10 bases; nucleotides not matched to a gene: 11. Germline V gene sequence: CDR1 SNHLY, CDR2 FYNNEI. The CDR3 consists of 14 residues.

The table lists this clone with a few counts. The chain recombines TRBV12-3 or TRBV12-4 with TRBJ1-1; D is perhaps TRBD1 (6 bases). Trimming left V 3 bases short and J 3 bases short, with 14 bases between. The CDR3 consists of 15 residues. CDR3 in DNA: TGTGCCAGCAGTTTGCGGGGGCATGAGGACACTGAAGCTTTCTTT. Translating it yields CASSLRGHEDTEAFF.

The chain combines TRBV28 with TRBJ1-5; a weak D match, TRBD1 (5 bases). V gave up 2 bases and J gave up 3 bases, with 11 bases separating them. From germline, CDR1 is MDHEN and CDR2 SYDVKM. CDR3 length: 15 residues. CDR3 sequence reads: CASSLRSGFNQPQHF. CDR3 bases: TGTGCCAGCAGTTTAAGATCAGGGTTCAATCAGCCCCAGCATTTT. The complete variable domain, with remaining parts taken from reference TRBV28 and TRBJ1-5, reads DVKVTQSSRYLVKRTGEKVFLECVQDMDHENMFWYRQDPGLGLRLIYFSYDVKMKEKGDIPEGYSVSREKKERFSLILESASTNQTSMYLCASSLRSGFNQPQHFGDGTRLSIL.

This clone was counted once. The CDR3 DNA sequence: TGCGCCAGCAGCTTTGGCCAGGGCTACACCTTC. This sequence encodes CASSFGQGYTF. The chain uses TRBV5-1 and TRBJ1-2; D is undetermined. Germline values: CDR1 SGHRS, CDR2 YFSETQ. The CDR3 is 11 amino acids. The V end was cut by 2 bases, the J end by 8 bases, with 7 bases between.

The table lists this clone with a few counts. V gene TRBV24-1 combines with J gene TRBJ2-7; D may correspond to TRBD1 or TRBD2 (6 bases each). CDR3 length: 13 amino acids. The V gene lost 6 bases and the J gene lost 3 bases, with 11 bases spanning the gap. The germline gives CDR1 KGHDR, CDR2 SFDVKD. CDR3 sequence (DNA): TGTGCCACCAGTCGAAGGGGGGACTACGAGCAGTACTTC. As protein: CATSRRGDYEQYF.

This clone came up a few times. The genes are TRBV28 and TRBJ1-2; 10 positions match TRBD1. The germline gives CDR1 MDHEN, CDR2 SYDVKM. The CDR3 consists of 15 residues. V dropped 5 bases and J dropped 6; count of bases not matched to a gene: 9. As DNA, the CDR3 is TGTGCCAGCAGTGGAATGGACAGGGGGATTAATGGCTACACCTTC. Protein product: CASSGMDRGINGYTF.

For the CDR3, the DNA is TGCGCCAGCAGCCAAGATTCCCGGGCTTCGGGGAAGCCCCAGCATTTT. Its translation is CASSQDSRASGKPQHF. The gene calls are TRBV4-1 and TRBJ1-5, with no clear D. V shed 0 bases and J shed 8 bases, with 17 bases lying between them. The CDR3 is made up of 16 amino acids. The germline V gene has CDR1 MGHRA and CDR2 YSYEKL.

Worth noting for this clone: Sequence at one end of the junction differs from germline and may be a read error. The rearrangement joins TRBV27 to TRBJ2-7; TRBD2 agrees at 14 bases. CDR3 length: 15 amino acids. Germline V gene sequence: CDR1 MNHEY, CDR2 SMNVEV (reference sequence). The CDR3 bases are TGTGCCAGCAGACTATCGCCCGGGACTAGCGGGAGTATACACTTC. It translates to CASRLSPGTSGSIHF.

This clone has ten or more counts. The CDR3 loop is CASSLAPREYYEQYF. CDR3 sequence (DNA): TGTGCCAGCAGCTTAGCCCCTCGGGAGTATTACGAGCAGTACTTC. J is TRBJ2-7 and V is TRBV7-2, with TRBD2 as a possible D gene (6 bases). CDR1 is SGHTA and CDR2 is FQGNSA in the germline V gene. This CDR3 comprises 15 residues. Trimming removed 0 bases from V and 4 bases from J, with 13 bases in between.